The entry below describes one T cell receptor beta chain. Its antigen is still unknown. The sample belongs to a study of CD8 T cells in ankylosing spondylitis. General study findings and limits: According to the report, clones linked to the disease were significantly enriched in matched synovial fluid samples taken from ankylosing spondylitis patients. Disease-associated clones were CD8+ and fairly uncommon in peripheral blood.

Germline CDR1 and CDR2: MNHEY and SMNVEV (reference sequence). Trimming cost V 0 bases and J 6 bases; bases outside gene matches: 4. CDR3 length: 15 amino acids. It was by quantitative 5'-RACE with molecular barcodes that TCR beta libraries were made. Via MiXCR, TCRdb re-called the 5' RACE reads, giving one row per CDR3 protein. Here the sample spans around 280,000 distinct CDR3 sequences, 20% being singletons. The clonotype originates from a male donor with ankylosing spondylitis or in good health (not recorded which). Specimen: blood, either unsorted or a sorted T cell fraction (not recorded which). The V call is TRBV27, the J call TRBJ2-3; 9 bases line up with TRBD1. This chain's CDR3 is CASSLSGTGLDTQYF. In DNA form, the CDR3 reads TGTGCCAGCAGTTTATCCGGGACAGGGTTGGATACGCAGTATTTT.